These 15 T cell receptor beta chains originate from one sample sequenced in a study of blood T cell repertoires in COVID-19. Profiling relied on immunoSEQ multiplex PCR, and the TCRdb table lists in-frame clones only, not all of them. The table lists tens of thousands of clones, roughly 91% of them singletons. The source material was peripheral blood. Receptors were obtained from a human donor in a cohort sampled during active COVID-19.

The rearrangement uses TRBV29-1 and TRBJ1-4; D ambiguous. Germline V gives CDR1 SQVTM, CDR2 ANQGSEA. V shed 3 bases and J shed 7 bases, with 9 bases lying between them. CDR3 length equals 12 residues. For the CDR3, the DNA is TGCAGCGTTGAGGAGGGAGGTGAAAAACTGTTTTTT. Translation: CSVEEGGEKLFF.

The chain has TRBV5-1 and TRBJ1-2, with D tentatively TRBD1 (5 bases). Trimming pared 0 bases from V and 0 bases from J, leaving 18 bases between. Germline values: CDR1 SGHRS, CDR2 YFSETQ. This CDR3 region has 18 residues. The CDR3 nucleotides are TGCGCCAGCAGCTTGGAGGCAGGACACCAAACCACTAACTATGGCTACACCTTC. Protein: CASSLEAGHQTTNYGYTF.

The chain joins TRBV10-2 to TRBJ2-7, with D hard to call. The ends were cut back, 2 bases at V and 4 bases at J, with 15 bases in the middle. This CDR3 is built from 15 residues. Looked up from germline, CDR1 is WSHSY and CDR2 is SAAADI. For the CDR3, the DNA is TGCGCCAGCAGTGAGGGTCTAGTTTTCCCATACGAGCAGTACTTC. This translates into CASSEGLVFPYEQYF.

The genes are TRBV2 and TRBJ2-2; TRBD1 is a possible D gene (6 bases). Trimming removed 4 bases from V and 2 bases from J, with 17 bases in between. From germline, CDR1 is SNHLY and CDR2 FYNNEI. This CDR3 contains 17 residues. The CDR3 loop is CASSAASGQINTGELFF. CDR3 nucleotide sequence: TGTGCCAGCAGTGCGGCGTCCGGACAGATTAACACCGGGGAGCTGTTTTTT.

The chain links TRBV28 to TRBJ2-2; maybe TRBD1 (6 bases). In germline, CDR1 is MDHEN, CDR2 SYDVKM. V gave up 6 bases and J gave up 6 bases, with 14 bases separating them. The CDR3 spans 14 residues. CDR3 bases: TGTGCCAGCAGCTCGGGCACAGGGCCCGGGGAGCTGTTTTTT. This sequence encodes CASSSGTGPGELFF.

This chain links TRBV5-1 with TRBJ1-4; D possibly corresponds to TRBD1 (6 bases). This CDR3 comprises 15 residues. CDR1 SGHRS and CDR2 YFSETQ come from the germline V gene. Trimming stripped 6 bases from V and 5 bases from J, with 17 bases between. CDR3 region: CASNPSGQRNEKLFF. CDR3 nucleotides: TGCGCCAGCAATCCTTCTGGACAGAGGAATGAAAAACTGTTTTTT.

J is TRBJ2-7 and V is TRBV19; no definite D call. Per the germline V gene, CDR1 is LNHDA and CDR2 is SQIVND (reference sequence). Trimming pared 6 bases from V and 1 base from J, leaving 13 bases between. CDR3 length equals 14 residues. The CDR3: CASRGLGDSYEQYF. CDR3 DNA: TGTGCCAGTAGGGGTCTGGGCGATTCCTACGAGCAGTACTTC.

This clone was observed a single time. The rearrangement links TRBV19 to TRBJ2-3; no reliable D call. Trimming took off 1 base at V and 0 bases at J, with 8 bases between the two ends. The CDR3 loop spans 15 amino acids. Per germline, CDR1 LNHDA and CDR2 SQIVND (reference sequence). CDR3 sequence reads: CASSIGHQSTDTQYF. CDR3 bases: TGTGCCAGTAGTATAGGACACCAGAGCACAGATACGCAGTATTTT.

The CDR3 DNA sequence: TGTGCCAGCAGTGAACAGGGAAGCAATCAGCCCCAGCATTTT. This translates into CASSEQGSNQPQHF. The chain carries TRBV6-1 and TRBJ1-5; TRBD1 might be the D (5 bases). The CDR3 consists of 14 residues. From germline, CDR1 is MNHNS and CDR2 SASEGT. Trimming removed 2 bases from V and 1 base from J, with 6 bases in between.

The gene calls are TRBV12-3 or TRBV12-4 and TRBJ2-7; a weak D match, TRBD2 (5 bases). The CDR3 contains 13 residues. V was trimmed by 6 bases and J by 0 bases, leaving 9 bases between them. The CDR3 DNA follows: TGTGCCAGCAGCATAGGGAGCTCCTACGAGCAGTACTTC. Its protein is CASSIGSSYEQYF.

This chain links TRBV19 with TRBJ2-5; 13 bases map to TRBD2. The CDR3 has 19 residues. Germline loops: CDR1 LNHDA, CDR2 SQIVND (reference sequence). The V gene end was trimmed by 4 bases and the J gene end by 6 bases; junction bases not matched to a gene: 17. DNA of the CDR3: TGTGCCAGTAGTACGCGGGACACAGGACTAGCGGGAGCGGGGAAGACCCAGTACTTC. The encoded protein is CASSTRDTGLAGAGKTQYF.

This chain uses TRBV3-1 (or the pseudogene TRBV3-2) with TRBJ1-6, with a possible D match to TRBD1 (6 bases). The CDR3 spans 14 residues. Germline loops: CDR1 LGHDT, CDR2 YNNKEL (reference sequence). V was cut by 6 bases and J by 6 bases, with 12 bases left in between. For the CDR3, the DNA is TGTGCCAGCAGACCAGGGGCTGGTAATTCACCCCTCCACTTT. Amino acid sequence: CASRPGAGNSPLHF.

This rearrangement joins TRBV7-9 to TRBJ2-1; the match to TRBD2 covers 15 bases. The length of the CDR3 is 15 residues. The germline gives CDR1 SEHNR, CDR2 FQNEAQ (reference sequence). The trim removed 4 bases at V and 7 bases at J, leaving 2 bases unmatched. The CDR3 DNA follows: TGTGCCAGCAGCTGGACTAGCGGGGGGGCAAATGAGCAGTTCTTC. This gives the protein CASSWTSGGANEQFF.

The rearrangement uses TRBV7-9 and TRBJ2-5; 10 bases agree with TRBD2. Germline V gives CDR1 SEHNR, CDR2 FQNEAQ (reference sequence). The CDR3 runs 16 residues. V trimming: 3 bases; J trimming: 5 bases; junction bases outside the gene matches: 9. This chain's CDR3 is CASSFMSGRAAETQYF. The CDR3 coding sequence is TGTGCCAGCAGCTTTATGAGCGGGAGGGCCGCGGAGACCCAGTACTTC.

This clone appeared a few times. The rearrangement joins TRBV27 to TRBJ2-1; maybe TRBD2 (6 bases). The V end was cut by 3 bases, the J end by 4 bases, with 13 bases between. Germline V lookup: CDR1 MNHEY, CDR2 SMNVEV (reference sequence). The CDR3 is made up of 15 amino acids. In nucleotides, the CDR3 is TGTGCCAGCAGTTTCAGGGCGGGGAATTACAATGAGCAGTTCTTC. Translated: CASSFRAGNYNEQFF.